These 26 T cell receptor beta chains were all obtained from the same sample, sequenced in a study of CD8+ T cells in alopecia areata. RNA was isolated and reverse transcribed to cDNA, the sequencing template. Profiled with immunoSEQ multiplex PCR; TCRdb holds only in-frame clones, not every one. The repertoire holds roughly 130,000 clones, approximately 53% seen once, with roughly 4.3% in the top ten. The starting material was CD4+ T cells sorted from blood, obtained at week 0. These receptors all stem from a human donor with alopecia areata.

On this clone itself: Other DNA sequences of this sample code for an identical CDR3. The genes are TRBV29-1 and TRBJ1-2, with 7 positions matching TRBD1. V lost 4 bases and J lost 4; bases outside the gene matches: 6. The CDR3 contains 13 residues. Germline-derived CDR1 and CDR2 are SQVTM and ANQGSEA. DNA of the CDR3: TGCAGCGTTGGAGGGGGCGGGAGCTATGGCTACACCTTC. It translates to CSVGGGGSYGYTF.

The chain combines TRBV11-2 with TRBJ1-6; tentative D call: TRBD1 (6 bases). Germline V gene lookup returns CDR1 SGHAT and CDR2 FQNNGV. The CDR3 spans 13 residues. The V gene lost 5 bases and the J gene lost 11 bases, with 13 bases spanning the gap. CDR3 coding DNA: TGTGCCAGCAGCGCAGACAGGTCTCCACCCCTCCACTTT. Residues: CASSADRSPPLHF.

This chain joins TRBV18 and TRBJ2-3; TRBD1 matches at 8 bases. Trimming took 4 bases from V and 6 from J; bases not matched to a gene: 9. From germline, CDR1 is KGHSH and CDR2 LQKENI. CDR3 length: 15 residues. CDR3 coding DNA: TGTGCCAGCTCACAACCGGGACAGGAGGCCGATACGCAGTATTTT. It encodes CASSQPGQEADTQYF.

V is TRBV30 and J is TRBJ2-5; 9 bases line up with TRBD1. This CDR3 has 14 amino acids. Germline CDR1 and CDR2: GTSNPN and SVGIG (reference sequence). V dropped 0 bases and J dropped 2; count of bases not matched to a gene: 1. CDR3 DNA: TGTGCCTGGAGTGTACAGGGGGCACAAGAGACCCAGTACTTC. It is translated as CAWSVQGAQETQYF.

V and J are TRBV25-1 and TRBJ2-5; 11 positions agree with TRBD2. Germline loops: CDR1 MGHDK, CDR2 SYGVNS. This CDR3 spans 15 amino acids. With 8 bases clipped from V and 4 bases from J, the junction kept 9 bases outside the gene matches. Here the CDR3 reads CASSRLAGMRETQYF. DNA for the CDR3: TGTGCCAGCTCACGACTAGCGGGGATGAGAGAGACCCAGTACTTC.

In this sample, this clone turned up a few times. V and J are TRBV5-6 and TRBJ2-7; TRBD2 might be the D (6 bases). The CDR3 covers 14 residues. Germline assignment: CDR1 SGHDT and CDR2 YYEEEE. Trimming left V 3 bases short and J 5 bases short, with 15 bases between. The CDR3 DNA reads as TGTGCCAGCAGCTCACTTACGGGGGAGCACGAGCAGTACTTC. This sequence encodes CASSSLTGEHEQYF.

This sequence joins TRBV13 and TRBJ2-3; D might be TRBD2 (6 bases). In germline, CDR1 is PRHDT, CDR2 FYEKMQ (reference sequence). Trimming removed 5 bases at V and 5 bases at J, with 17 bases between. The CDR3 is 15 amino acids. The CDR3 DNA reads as TGTGCCAGCAGCCCAGCGGCGGGATCCCTAGATACGCAGTATTTT. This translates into CASSPAAGSLDTQYF.

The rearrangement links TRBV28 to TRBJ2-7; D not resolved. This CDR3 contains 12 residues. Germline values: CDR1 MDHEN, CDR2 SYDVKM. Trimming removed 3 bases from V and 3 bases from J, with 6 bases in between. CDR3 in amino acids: CASSLTDYEQYF. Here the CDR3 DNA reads TGTGCCAGCAGTTTGACTGACTACGAGCAGTACTTC.

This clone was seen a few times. The CDR3 is CASSPTGTSDTQYF. The CDR3 DNA reads as TGTGCCAGCAGCCCAACCGGGACTTCAGATACGCAGTATTTT. J is TRBJ2-3 and V is TRBV7-2; TRBD2 might be the D (6 bases). CDR1 and CDR2 (germline): SGHTA, FQGNSA. CDR3 length equals 14 residues. V lost 5 bases, J lost 4 bases, and 13 bases lay in between.

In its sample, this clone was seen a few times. Here the CDR3 DNA reads TGTGCCAGCAGCTTAGGCAACCGGGACCGTGATGAAAAACTGTTTTTT. It encodes CASSLGNRDRDEKLFF. The V gene is TRBV7-9, the J gene TRBJ1-4, with D possibly being TRBD1 (5 bases). V lost 1 base and J lost 6, with 15 bases in between. The germline gives CDR1 SEHNR, CDR2 FQNEAQ (reference sequence). The CDR3 sequence is 16 residues long.

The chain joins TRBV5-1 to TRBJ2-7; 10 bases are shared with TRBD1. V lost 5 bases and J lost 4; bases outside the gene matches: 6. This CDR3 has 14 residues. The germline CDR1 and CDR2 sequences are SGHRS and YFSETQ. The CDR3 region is CASRRDRGLYEQYF. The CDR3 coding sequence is TGCGCCAGCAGGCGGGACAGGGGTTTATACGAGCAGTACTTC.

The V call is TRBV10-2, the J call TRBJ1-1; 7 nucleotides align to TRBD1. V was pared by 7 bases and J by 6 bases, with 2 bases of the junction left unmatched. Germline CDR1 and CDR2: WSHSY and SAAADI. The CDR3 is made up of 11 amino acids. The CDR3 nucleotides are TGCGCCAGCATGCAGGGGGCTGAAGCTTTCTTT. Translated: CASMQGAEAFF.

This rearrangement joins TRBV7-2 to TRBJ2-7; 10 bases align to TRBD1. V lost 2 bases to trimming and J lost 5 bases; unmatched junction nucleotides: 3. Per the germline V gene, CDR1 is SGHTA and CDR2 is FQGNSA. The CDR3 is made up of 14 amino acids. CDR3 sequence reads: CASSLRQGADEQYF. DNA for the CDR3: TGTGCCAGCAGCTTACGACAGGGGGCGGACGAGCAGTACTTC.

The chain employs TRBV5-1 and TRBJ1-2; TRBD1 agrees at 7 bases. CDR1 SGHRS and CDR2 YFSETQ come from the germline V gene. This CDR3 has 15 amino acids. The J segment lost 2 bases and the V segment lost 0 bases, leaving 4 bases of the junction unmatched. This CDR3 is CASSLGGQRNYGYTF. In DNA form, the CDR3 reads TGCGCCAGCAGCTTGGGGGGACAGAGGAACTATGGCTACACCTTC.

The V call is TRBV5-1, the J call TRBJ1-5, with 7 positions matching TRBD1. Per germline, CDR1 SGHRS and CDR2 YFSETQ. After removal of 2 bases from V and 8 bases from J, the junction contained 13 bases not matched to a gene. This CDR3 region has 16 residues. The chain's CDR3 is CASSLGQEPQMEPQHF. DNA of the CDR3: TGCGCCAGCAGCTTAGGACAGGAACCCCAAATGGAGCCCCAGCATTTT.

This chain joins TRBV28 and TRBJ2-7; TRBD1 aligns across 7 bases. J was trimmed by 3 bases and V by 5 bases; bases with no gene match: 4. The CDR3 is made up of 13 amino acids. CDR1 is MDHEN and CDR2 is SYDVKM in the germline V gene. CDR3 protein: CASSPGQDYEQYF. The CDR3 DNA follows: TGTGCCAGCAGTCCTGGACAGGACTACGAGCAGTACTTC.

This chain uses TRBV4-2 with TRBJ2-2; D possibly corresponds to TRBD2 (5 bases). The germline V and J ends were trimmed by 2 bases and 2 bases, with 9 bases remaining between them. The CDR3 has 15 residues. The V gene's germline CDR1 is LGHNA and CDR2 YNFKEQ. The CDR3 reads CASSQRELNTGELFF. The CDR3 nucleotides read TGTGCCAGCAGCCAACGGGAATTAAACACCGGGGAGCTGTTTTTT.

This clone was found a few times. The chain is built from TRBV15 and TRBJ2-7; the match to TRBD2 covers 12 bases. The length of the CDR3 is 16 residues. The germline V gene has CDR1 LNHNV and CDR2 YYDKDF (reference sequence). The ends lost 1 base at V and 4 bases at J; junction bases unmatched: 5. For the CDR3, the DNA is TGTGCCACCAGCAGAGGGGGACTAGCGGGTGGGTACGAGCAGTACTTC. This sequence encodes CATSRGGLAGGYEQYF.

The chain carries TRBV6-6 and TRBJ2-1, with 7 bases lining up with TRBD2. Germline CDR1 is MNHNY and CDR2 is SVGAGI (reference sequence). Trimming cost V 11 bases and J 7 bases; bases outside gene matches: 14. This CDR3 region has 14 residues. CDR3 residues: CAGGSGAGRNEQFF. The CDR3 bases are TGTGCCGGAGGGAGCGGGGCTGGGAGGAATGAGCAGTTCTTC.

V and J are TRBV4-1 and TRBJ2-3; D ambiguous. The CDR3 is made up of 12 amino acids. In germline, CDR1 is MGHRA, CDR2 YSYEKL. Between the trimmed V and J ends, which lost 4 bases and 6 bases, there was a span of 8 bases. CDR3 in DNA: TGCGCCAGCAGCCTGAGAGATGATACGCAGTATTTT. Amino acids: CASSLRDDTQYF.

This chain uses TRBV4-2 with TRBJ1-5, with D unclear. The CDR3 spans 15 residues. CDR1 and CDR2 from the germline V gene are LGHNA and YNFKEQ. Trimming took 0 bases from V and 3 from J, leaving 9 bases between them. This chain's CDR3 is CASSQEMHPNQPQHF. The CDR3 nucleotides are TGTGCCAGCAGCCAAGAAATGCACCCCAATCAGCCCCAGCATTTT.

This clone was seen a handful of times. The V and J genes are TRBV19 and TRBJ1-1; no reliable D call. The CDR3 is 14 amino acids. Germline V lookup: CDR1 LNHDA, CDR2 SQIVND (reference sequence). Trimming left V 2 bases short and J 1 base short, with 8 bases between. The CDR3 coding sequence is TGTGCCAGTAGTATATTGGCAGGGAACACTGAAGCTTTCTTT. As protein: CASSILAGNTEAFF.

This CDR3 reads CAISDGADISGTNYGYTF. DNA of the CDR3: TGTGCCATCAGTGACGGGGCAGACATATCAGGAACTAACTATGGCTACACCTTC. This chain joins TRBV10-3 and TRBJ1-2; a possible D gene is TRBD1 (5 bases). Germline loops: CDR1 ENHRY, CDR2 SYGVKD. The CDR3 length is 18 residues. The ends were cut back, 3 bases at V and 0 bases at J, with 20 bases in the middle.

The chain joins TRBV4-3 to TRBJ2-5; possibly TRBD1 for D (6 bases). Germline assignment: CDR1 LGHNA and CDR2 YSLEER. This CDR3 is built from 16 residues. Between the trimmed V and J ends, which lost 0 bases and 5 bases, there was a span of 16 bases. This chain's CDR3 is CASSQDWVGGGETQYF. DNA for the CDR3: TGCGCCAGCAGCCAAGATTGGGTAGGGGGTGGGGAGACCCAGTACTTC.

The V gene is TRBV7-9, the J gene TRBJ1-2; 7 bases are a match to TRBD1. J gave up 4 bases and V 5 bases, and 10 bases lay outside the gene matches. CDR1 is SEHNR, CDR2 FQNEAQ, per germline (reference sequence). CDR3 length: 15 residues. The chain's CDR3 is CASSPPGQIIYGYTF. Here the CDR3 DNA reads TGTGCCAGCAGCCCACCGGGACAGATAATCTATGGCTACACCTTC.

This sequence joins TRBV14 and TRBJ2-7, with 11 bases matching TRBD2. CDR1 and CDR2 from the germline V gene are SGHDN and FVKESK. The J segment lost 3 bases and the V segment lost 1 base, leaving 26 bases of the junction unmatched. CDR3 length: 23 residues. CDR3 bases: TGTGCCAGCAGCCAAGTACTAGCGGGAGACCAACAAGGGCAACGTGGGGGGTACTACGAGCAGTACTTC. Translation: CASSQVLAGDQQGQRGGYYEQYF. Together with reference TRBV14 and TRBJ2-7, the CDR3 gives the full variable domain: EAGVTQFPSHSVIEKGQTVTLRCDPISGHDNLYWYRRVMGKEIKFLLHFVKESKQDESGMPNNRFLAERTGGTYSTLKVQPAELEDSGVYFCASSQVLAGDQQGQRGGYYEQYFGPGTRLTVT.